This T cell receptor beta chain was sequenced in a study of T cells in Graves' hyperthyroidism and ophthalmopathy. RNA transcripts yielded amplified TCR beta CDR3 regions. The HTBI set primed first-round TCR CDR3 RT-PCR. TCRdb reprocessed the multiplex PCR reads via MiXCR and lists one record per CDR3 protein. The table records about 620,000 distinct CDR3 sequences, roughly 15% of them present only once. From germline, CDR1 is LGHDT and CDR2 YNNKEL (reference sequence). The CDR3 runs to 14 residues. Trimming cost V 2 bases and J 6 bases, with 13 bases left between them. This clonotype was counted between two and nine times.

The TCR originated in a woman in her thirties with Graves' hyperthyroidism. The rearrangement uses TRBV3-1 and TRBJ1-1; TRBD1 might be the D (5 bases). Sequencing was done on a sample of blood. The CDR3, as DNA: TGTGCCAGCAGCCAAAGGGACTTACTCTCTGAAGCTTTCTTT. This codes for CASSQRDLLSEAFF.